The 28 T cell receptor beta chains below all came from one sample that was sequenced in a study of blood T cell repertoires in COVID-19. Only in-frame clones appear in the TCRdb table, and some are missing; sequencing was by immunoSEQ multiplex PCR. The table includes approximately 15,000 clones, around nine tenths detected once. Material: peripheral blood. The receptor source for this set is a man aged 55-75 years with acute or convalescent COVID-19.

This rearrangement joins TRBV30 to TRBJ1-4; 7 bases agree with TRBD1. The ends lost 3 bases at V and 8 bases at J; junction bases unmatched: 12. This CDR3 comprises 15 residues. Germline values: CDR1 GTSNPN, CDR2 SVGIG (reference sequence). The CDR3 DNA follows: TGTGCCTGGAGGTTTAGACAGGGAGATTTAGAAAAACTGTTTTTT. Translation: CAWRFRQGDLEKLFF. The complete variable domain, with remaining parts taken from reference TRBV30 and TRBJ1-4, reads SQTIHQWPATLVQPVGSPLSLECTVEGTSNPNLYWYRQAAGRGLQLLFYSVGIGQISSEVPQNLSASRPQDRQFILSSKKLLLSDSGFYLCAWRFRQGDLEKLFFGSGTQLSVL.

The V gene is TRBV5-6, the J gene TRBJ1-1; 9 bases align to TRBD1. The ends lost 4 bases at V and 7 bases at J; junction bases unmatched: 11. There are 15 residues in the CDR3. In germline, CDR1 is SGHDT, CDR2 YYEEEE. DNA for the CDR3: TGTGCCAGCAGCCGTCAGACAGGGGGACCTCATGAAGCTTTCTTT. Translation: CASSRQTGGPHEAFF.

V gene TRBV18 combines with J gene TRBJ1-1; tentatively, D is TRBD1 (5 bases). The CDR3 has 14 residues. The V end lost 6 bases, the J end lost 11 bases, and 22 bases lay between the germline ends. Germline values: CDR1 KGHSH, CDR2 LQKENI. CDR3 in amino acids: CASSTQGRTNSAFF. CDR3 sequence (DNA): TGTGCCAGCTCGACCCAGGGTAGAACGAATTCGGCTTTCTTT. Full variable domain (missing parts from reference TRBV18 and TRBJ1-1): NAGVMQNPRHLVRRRGQEARLRCSPMKGHSHVYWYRQLPEEGLKFMVYLQKENIIDESGMPKERFSAEFPKEGPSILRIQQVVRGDSAAYFCASSTQGRTNSAFFGQGTRLTVV.

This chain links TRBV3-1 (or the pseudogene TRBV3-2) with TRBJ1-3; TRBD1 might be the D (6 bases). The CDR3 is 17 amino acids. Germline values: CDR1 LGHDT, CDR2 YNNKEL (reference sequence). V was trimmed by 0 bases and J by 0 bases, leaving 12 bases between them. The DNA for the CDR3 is TGTGCCAGCAGCCAAGATCGGGACACAAACTCTGGAAACACCATATATTTT. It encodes CASSQDRDTNSGNTIYF.

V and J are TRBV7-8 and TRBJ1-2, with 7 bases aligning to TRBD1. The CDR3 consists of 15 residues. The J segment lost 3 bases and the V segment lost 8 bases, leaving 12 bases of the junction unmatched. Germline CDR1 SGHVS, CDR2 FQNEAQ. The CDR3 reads CASFQPGDSHYGYTF. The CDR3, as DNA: TGTGCCAGCTTTCAACCCGGGGACAGCCACTATGGCTACACCTTC.

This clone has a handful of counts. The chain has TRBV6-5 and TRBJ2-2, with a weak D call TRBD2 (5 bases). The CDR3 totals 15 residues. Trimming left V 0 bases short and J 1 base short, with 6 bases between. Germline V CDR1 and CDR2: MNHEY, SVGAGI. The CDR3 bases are TGTGCCAGCAGTTACTCGGGGAGGAACACCGGGGAGCTGTTTTTT. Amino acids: CASSYSGRNTGELFF.

CDR3 in amino acids: CATSRDGGTSGSLQETQYF. The CDR3 bases are TGTGCCACCAGCAGAGATGGGGGGACTAGCGGGAGTCTTCAGGAGACCCAGTACTTC. V and J are TRBV15 and TRBJ2-5; 14 bases fit TRBD2. The CDR3 runs to 19 residues. Trimming cost V 0 bases and J 5 bases; bases outside gene matches: 11. Germline CDR1 and CDR2: LNHNV and YYDKDF (reference sequence).

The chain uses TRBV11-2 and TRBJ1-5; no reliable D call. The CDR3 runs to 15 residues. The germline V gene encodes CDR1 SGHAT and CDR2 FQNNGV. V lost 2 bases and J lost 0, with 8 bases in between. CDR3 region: CASSLWRYSNQPQHF. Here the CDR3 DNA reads TGTGCCAGCAGCTTATGGCGGTATAGCAATCAGCCCCAGCATTTT. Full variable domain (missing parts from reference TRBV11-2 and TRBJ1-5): EAGVAQSPRYKIIEKRQSVAFWCNPISGHATLYWYQQILGQGPKLLIQFQNNGVVDDSQLPKDRFSAERLKGVDSTLKIQPAKLEDSAVYLCASSLWRYSNQPQHFGDGTRLSIL.

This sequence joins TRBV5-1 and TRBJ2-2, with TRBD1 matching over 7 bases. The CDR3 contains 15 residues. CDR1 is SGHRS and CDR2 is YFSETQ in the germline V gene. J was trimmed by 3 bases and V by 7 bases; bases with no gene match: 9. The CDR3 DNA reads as TGCGCCAGCTCTCTCCGGGACAGCTACACCGGGGAGCTGTTTTTT. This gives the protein CASSLRDSYTGELFF.

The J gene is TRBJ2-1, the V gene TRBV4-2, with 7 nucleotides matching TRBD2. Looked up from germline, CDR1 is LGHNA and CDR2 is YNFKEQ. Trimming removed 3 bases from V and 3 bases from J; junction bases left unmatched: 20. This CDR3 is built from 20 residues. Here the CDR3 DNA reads TGTGCCAGCAGCCACCCCTTAGCGCTAGCGGAGGCCCCATTCTACAATGAGCAGTTCTTC. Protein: CASSHPLALAEAPFYNEQFF.

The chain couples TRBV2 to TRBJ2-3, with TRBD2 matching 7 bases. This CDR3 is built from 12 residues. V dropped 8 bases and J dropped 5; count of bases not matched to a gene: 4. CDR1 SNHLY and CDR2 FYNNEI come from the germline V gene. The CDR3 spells CASSPGGDTQYF. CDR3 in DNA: TGTGCCAGCTCCCCGGGGGGAGATACGCAGTATTTT.

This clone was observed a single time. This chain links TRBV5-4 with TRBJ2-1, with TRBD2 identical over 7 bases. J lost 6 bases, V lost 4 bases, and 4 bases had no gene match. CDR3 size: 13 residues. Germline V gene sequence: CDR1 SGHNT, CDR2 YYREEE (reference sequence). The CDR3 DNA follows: TGTGCCAGCAGCCCGGGGGGAGGCAATGAGCAGTTCTTC. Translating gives CASSPGGGNEQFF.

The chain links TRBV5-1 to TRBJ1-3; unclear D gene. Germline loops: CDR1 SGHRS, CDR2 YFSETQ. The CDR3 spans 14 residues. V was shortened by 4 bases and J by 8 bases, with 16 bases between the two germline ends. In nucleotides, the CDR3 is TGCGCCAGCAGCGCCGGATCCTTCGGGGACACCATATATTTT. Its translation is CASSAGSFGDTIYF.

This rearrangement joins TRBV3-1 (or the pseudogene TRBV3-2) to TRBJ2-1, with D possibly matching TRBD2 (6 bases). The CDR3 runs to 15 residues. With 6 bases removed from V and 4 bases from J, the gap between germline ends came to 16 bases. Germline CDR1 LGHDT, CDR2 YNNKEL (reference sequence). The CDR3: CASSPTSRSYNEQFF. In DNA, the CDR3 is TGTGCCAGCAGTCCAACTAGCCGCTCTTACAATGAGCAGTTCTTC.

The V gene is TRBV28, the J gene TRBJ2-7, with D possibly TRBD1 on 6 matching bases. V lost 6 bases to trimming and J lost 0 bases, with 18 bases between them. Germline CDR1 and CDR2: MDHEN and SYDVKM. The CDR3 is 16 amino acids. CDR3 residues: CASSLARDTSSYEQYF. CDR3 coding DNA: TGTGCCAGCAGCCTCGCCCGGGACACCTCCTCCTACGAGCAGTACTTC. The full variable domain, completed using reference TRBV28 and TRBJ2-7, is DVKVTQSSRYLVKRTGEKVFLECVQDMDHENMFWYRQDPGLGLRLIYFSYDVKMKEKGDIPEGYSVSREKKERFSLILESASTNQTSMYLCASSLARDTSSYEQYFGPGTRLTVT.

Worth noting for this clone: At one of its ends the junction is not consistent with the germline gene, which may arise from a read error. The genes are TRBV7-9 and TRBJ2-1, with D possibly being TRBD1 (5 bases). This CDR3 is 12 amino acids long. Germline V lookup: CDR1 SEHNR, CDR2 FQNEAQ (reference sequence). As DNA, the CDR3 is TGTGCCAGCACCTTAGAAGGGGATGAGCAGTTCTTC. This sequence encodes CASTLEGDEQFF. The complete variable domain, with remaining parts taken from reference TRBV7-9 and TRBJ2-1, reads DTGVSQNPRHKITKRGQNVTFRCDPISEHNRLYWYRQTLGQGPEFLTYFQNEAQLEKSRLLSDRFSAERPKGSFSTLEIQRTEQGDSAMYLCASTLEGDEQFFGPGTRLTVL.

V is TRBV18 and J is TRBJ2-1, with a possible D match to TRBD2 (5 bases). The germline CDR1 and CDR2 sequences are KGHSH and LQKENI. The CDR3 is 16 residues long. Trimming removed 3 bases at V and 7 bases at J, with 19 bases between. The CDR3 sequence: CASSPQVSGTWNEQFF. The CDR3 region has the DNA TGTGCCAGCTCACCCCAGGTGAGCGGCACTTGGAATGAGCAGTTCTTC.

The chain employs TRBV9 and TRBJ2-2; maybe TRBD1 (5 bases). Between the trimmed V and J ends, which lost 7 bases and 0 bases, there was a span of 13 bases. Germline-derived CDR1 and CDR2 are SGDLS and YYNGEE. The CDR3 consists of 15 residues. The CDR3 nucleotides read TGTGCCAGCCCCGTCCAGGGCCCGAACACCGGGGAGCTGTTTTTT. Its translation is CASPVQGPNTGELFF.

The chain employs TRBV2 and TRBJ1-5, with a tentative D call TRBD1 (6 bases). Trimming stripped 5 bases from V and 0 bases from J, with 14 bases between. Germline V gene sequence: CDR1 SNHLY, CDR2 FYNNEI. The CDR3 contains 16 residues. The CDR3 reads CASSPGQSNSNQPQHF. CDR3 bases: TGTGCCAGCAGTCCAGGACAGAGTAATAGCAATCAGCCCCAGCATTTT.

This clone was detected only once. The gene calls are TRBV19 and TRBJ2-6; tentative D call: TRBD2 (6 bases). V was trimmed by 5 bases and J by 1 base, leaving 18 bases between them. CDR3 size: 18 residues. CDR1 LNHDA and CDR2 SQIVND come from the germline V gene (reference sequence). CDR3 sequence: CASSSLGGEQSGANVLTF. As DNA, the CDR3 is TGTGCCAGTAGTTCCCTGGGGGGTGAACAGTCTGGGGCCAACGTCCTGACTTTC.

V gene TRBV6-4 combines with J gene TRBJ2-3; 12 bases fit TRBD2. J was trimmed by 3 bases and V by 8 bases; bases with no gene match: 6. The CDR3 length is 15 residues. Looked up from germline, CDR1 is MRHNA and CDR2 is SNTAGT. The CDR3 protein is CASSKTSGGTDTQYF. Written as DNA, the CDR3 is TGTGCCAGCTCAAAGACTAGCGGGGGAACAGATACGCAGTATTTT.

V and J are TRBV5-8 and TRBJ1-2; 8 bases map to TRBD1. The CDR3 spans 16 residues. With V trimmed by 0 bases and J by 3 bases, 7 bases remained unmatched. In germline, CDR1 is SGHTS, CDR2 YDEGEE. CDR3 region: CASSLEGQEGDYGYTF. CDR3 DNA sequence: TGTGCCAGCAGCTTGGAGGGACAGGAAGGGGACTATGGCTACACCTTC.

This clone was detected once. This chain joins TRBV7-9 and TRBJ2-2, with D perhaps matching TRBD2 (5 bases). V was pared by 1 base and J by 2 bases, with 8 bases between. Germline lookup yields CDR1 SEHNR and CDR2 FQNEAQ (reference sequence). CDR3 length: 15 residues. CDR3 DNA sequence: TGTGCCAGCAGCTTAGGTGACTACAACACCGGGGAGCTGTTTTTT. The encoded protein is CASSLGDYNTGELFF.

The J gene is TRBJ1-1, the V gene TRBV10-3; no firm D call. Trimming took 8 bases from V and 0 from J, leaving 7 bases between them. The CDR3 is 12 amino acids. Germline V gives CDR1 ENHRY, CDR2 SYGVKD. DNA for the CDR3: TGTGCCATCGCCGGAGTGAACACTGAAGCTTTCTTT. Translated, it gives CAIAGVNTEAFF.

CDR3 sequence reads: CASSLTSGGADTQYF. In nucleotides, the CDR3 is TGTGCCAGCAGCTTGACTAGCGGGGGGGCAGATACGCAGTATTTT. This chain links TRBV7-8 with TRBJ2-3, with 14 bases matching TRBD2. Germline-derived CDR1 and CDR2 are SGHVS and FQNEAQ. V lost 3 bases and J lost 4; bases outside the gene matches: 0. This CDR3 is built from 15 residues.

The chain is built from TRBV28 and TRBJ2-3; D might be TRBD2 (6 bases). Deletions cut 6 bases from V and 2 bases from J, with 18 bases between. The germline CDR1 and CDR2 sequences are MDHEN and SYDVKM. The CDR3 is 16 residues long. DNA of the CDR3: TGTGCCAGCAGCCCGGTAATAGCGGACTTCACAGATACGCAGTATTTT. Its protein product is CASSPVIADFTDTQYF.

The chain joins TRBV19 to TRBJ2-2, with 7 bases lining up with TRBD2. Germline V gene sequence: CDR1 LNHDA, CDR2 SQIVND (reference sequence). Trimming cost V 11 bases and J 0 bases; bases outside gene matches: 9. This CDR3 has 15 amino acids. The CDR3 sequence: CASGGPPTNTGELFF. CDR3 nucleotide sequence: TGTGCCTCGGGGGGACCGCCTACGAACACCGGGGAGCTGTTTTTT.

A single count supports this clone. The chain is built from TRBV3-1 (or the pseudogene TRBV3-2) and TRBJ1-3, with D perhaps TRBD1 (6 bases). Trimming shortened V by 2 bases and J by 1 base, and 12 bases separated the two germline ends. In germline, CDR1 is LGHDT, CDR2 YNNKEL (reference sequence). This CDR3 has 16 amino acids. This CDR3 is CASSQNPTGSGNTIYF. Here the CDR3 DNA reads TGTGCCAGCAGCCAAAATCCGACAGGTTCTGGAAACACCATATATTTT.